This T cell receptor (beta chain) was found in a study of identifying expanded T cells in peripheral blood. The data were produced by immunoSEQ multiplex PCR, yet TCRdb's version contains in-frame clones alone and is incomplete. The profile covers about 90,000 clones, with 75% to 90% appearing a single time and around 6% taken by the ten largest. CDR1 and CDR2 (germline): SQVTM, ANQGSEA. The CDR3 is 11 residues long. V was clipped by 5 bases and J by 2 bases, with 6 bases between them. This chain links TRBV29-1 with TRBJ1-2; no definite D call. This sequence originates from a person aged 18 to 70 in good health. Sequencing input: blood. The CDR3 loop reads CSVPGNYGYTF. Written as DNA, the CDR3 is TGCAGCGTTCCGGGGAACTATGGCTACACCTTC.